This entry describes one T cell receptor beta chain. Antigen unknown. MiXCR, applied by TCRdb to the reads, yields one record per CDR3 protein. The sample shows under 150,000 distinct CDR3 sequences, 20% to 30% of them seen only once. Germline V gene lookup returns CDR1 MNHEY and CDR2 SVGEGT. The CDR3 consists of 17 residues. The V and J ends lost 2 bases and 4 bases, in that order; junction bases with no gene match: 7. This sample stems from a study of T cell repertoires in cytomegalovirus infection. Study as a whole: Indications came from public TCR beta signatures; they pointed to CMV infection and to a matching HLA type.

Study-wide results and limits: There were HLA-C-restricted CMV-specific TCR beta clonotypes dominating the ex vivo response. Summed frequency of shared TCR beta families picked out CMV carriers who also had the relevant HLA.

J is TRBJ2-2 and V is TRBV6-2 or TRBV6-3; TRBD2 matches at 10 bases. Sequences were obtained from PBMCs, sequenced either directly or after in vitro stimulation (not recorded which). This clonotype originated in a human donor in good health (CMV status not recorded). Some clones in this sample may be carry-over from other donors' samples. The DNA of the CDR3 is TGTGCCAGCAGTTACGAGGCTAGCGGGAGTCTCACCGGGGAGCTGTTTTTT. It yields the protein CASSYEASGSLTGELFF.